The 31 T cell receptor beta chains listed next were all sequenced from one sample in a study of beta chain features in type 1 diabetes. Since all of the isolated RNA was reverse transcribed, expressed TCRB transcripts were what got sequenced. Only in-frame clones appear in the TCRdb table, and some are missing; sequencing was by immunoSEQ multiplex PCR. The sample consists of approximately 57,000 clones, around 50% of them appearing once. Findings and limits, study-wide: TCRB CDR3s from Type 1 diabetes patients were moderately but significantly shorter in all four CD4+ subsets.

Their antigens remain unidentified. Sequenced material: Tregs from blood. The receptors stem from a woman aged 40 to 49 with type 1 diabetes.

This clone turned up a few times. The chain employs TRBV10-3 and TRBJ2-5; 9 bases are shared with TRBD1. CDR3 size: 15 residues. The V gene's germline CDR1 is ENHRY and CDR2 SYGVKD. Germline trimming cut 7 bases from V and 2 bases from J; bases unmatched to any gene: 8. CDR3 sequence: CAITPGQGGQETQYF. CDR3 nucleotide sequence: TGTGCCATCACCCCGGGACAGGGAGGACAAGAGACCCAGTACTTC.

The genes are TRBV14 and TRBJ1-2; TRBD1 matches at 7 bases. Germline trimming cut 1 base from V and 4 bases from J; bases unmatched to any gene: 6. The germline CDR1 and CDR2 sequences are SGHDN and FVKESK. There are 15 residues in the CDR3. CDR3 nucleotides: TGTGCCAGCAGCCAAGGCAGACAGGGCCGCTATGGCTACACCTTC. It is translated as CASSQGRQGRYGYTF.

The chain couples TRBV28 to TRBJ2-7, with a possible D match to TRBD1 (6 bases). This CDR3 region has 14 residues. Germline values: CDR1 MDHEN, CDR2 SYDVKM. The V end was cut by 3 bases, the J end by 9 bases, with 18 bases between. The CDR3 reads CASSFGTRYSGQYF. CDR3 DNA sequence: TGTGCCAGCAGTTTCGGGACAAGATACTCCGGGCAGTACTTC.

The chain has TRBV5-1 and TRBJ2-1; maybe TRBD2 (5 bases). V lost 3 bases and J lost 10, with 8 bases in between. Germline V lookup: CDR1 SGHRS, CDR2 YFSETQ. The CDR3 length is 11 residues. CDR3 protein: CASSSRGEQFF. In DNA, the CDR3 is TGCGCCAGCAGCTCCCGGGGAGAGCAGTTCTTC. Combining the CDR3 with reference TRBV5-1 and TRBJ2-1 gives the whole variable domain KAGVTQTPRYLIKTRGQQVTLSCSPISGHRSVSWYQQTPGQGLQFLFEYFSETQRNKGNFPGRFSGRQFSNSRSEMNVSTLELGDSALYLCASSSRGEQFFGPGTRLTVL.

DNA for the CDR3: TGTGCCAGCAGTTTCCTTGGACAGGGACAGGAGACCCAGTACTTC. Translating it yields CASSFLGQGQETQYF. The V gene is TRBV2, the J gene TRBJ2-5; 8 positions agree with TRBD1. CDR1 is SNHLY, CDR2 FYNNEI, per germline. The V gene end was trimmed by 5 bases and the J gene end by 5 bases; junction bases not matched to a gene: 10. This CDR3 is built from 15 residues.

The rearrangement joins TRBV5-1 to TRBJ1-2, with a weak D call TRBD1 (6 bases). Germline lookup yields CDR1 SGHRS and CDR2 YFSETQ. The V end was cut by 4 bases, the J end by 5 bases, with 12 bases between. The CDR3 runs to 13 residues. The CDR3 DNA follows: TGCGCCAGCAGCGTCGGGACACTTTATGGCTACACCTTC. Its translation is CASSVGTLYGYTF.

The J gene is TRBJ1-3, the V gene TRBV28; 9 bases align to TRBD1. V lost 5 bases to trimming and J lost 0 bases; unmatched junction nucleotides: 14. Germline V gene sequence: CDR1 MDHEN, CDR2 SYDVKM. The CDR3 spans 19 residues. CDR3 sequence: CASSTRQGVISSSGNTIYF. CDR3 DNA sequence: TGTGCCAGCAGTACCCGACAGGGGGTCATCTCGAGCTCTGGAAACACCATATATTTT.

Only a few counts were recorded for this clone. The V call is TRBV5-1, the J call TRBJ1-1; TRBD1 aligns across 10 bases. Trimming cost V 3 bases and J 3 bases; bases outside gene matches: 2. CDR1 and CDR2 (germline): SGHRS, YFSETQ. This CDR3 contains 14 residues. DNA of the CDR3: TGCGCCAGCAGCTACGGACAGGGGGACACTGAAGCTTTCTTT. Encoded protein: CASSYGQGDTEAFF. The variable domain in full, completed from reference TRBV5-1 and TRBJ1-1, reads KAGVTQTPRYLIKTRGQQVTLSCSPISGHRSVSWYQQTPGQGLQFLFEYFSETQRNKGNFPGRFSGRQFSNSRSEMNVSTLELGDSALYLCASSYGQGDTEAFFGQGTRLTVV.

The V gene is TRBV5-1, the J gene TRBJ2-3, with 7 bases that match TRBD2. The CDR3 totals 15 residues. Germline-derived CDR1 and CDR2 are SGHRS and YFSETQ. V lost 2 bases and J lost 7; bases outside the gene matches: 10. CDR3 sequence reads: CASSLTGTIMNTQYF. The CDR3 nucleotides are TGCGCCAGCAGCTTAACCGGGACTATTATGAATACGCAGTATTTT.

The rearrangement joins TRBV19 to TRBJ1-6; D gene unclear. This CDR3 has 12 residues. The V and J ends lost 6 bases and 8 bases respectively, with 8 bases between them. Germline lookup yields CDR1 LNHDA and CDR2 SQIVND (reference sequence). The CDR3 nucleotides read TGTGCCAGTAGGGACGGGGATTCACCCCTCCACTTT. This translates into CASRDGDSPLHF.

This clone was counted a few times. CDR3 coding DNA: TGCGCCAGCAGGCGGACAGGGGGAGTAGCTTTCTTT. As protein: CASRRTGGVAFF. V usage is TRBV4-3 and J usage is TRBJ1-1; 10 bases match TRBD1. Germline V gives CDR1 LGHNA, CDR2 YSLEER. The CDR3 has 12 amino acids. J gave up 10 bases and V 6 bases, and 5 bases lay outside the gene matches.

The CDR3 protein is CASSPGVVQETQYF. CDR3 coding DNA: TGCGCCAGCAGTCCCGGGGTAGTTCAAGAGACCCAGTACTTC. The chain links TRBV5-1 to TRBJ2-5; the D gene is possibly TRBD2 (5 bases). This CDR3 is 14 amino acids long. Germline CDR1 is SGHRS and CDR2 is YFSETQ. Between the trimmed V and J ends, which lost 5 bases and 2 bases, there was a span of 13 bases.

The chain employs TRBV5-4 and TRBJ1-1; 7 bases are shared with TRBD1. V lost 0 bases to trimming and J lost 0 bases; unmatched junction nucleotides: 5. There are 16 residues in the CDR3. The germline V gene has CDR1 SGHNT and CDR2 YYREEE (reference sequence). Here the CDR3 reads CASSLARGRVNTEAFF. CDR3 nucleotides: TGTGCCAGCAGCTTGGCAAGGGGGCGGGTGAACACTGAAGCTTTCTTT.

The rearrangement joins TRBV28 to TRBJ2-6; 9 bases are shared with TRBD2. CDR1 is MDHEN and CDR2 is SYDVKM in the germline V gene. J gave up 3 bases and V 6 bases, and 12 bases lay outside the gene matches. The CDR3 consists of 18 residues. The CDR3 protein is CASRAGGAGGFGANVLTF. Written as DNA, the CDR3 is TGTGCCAGCAGGGCCGGTGGAGCGGGAGGCTTTGGGGCCAACGTCCTGACTTTC.

This clone turned up a few times. The rearrangement uses TRBV29-1 and TRBJ2-6; weak D call: TRBD1 (5 bases). Germline V CDR1 and CDR2: SQVTM, ANQGSEA. With 6 bases removed from V and 4 bases from J, the gap between germline ends came to 13 bases. CDR3 length equals 14 residues. The CDR3 DNA reads as TGCAGCGTAGGCGACAGTACCGGGGCCAACGTCCTGACTTTC. This translates into CSVGDSTGANVLTF.

In this sample, this clone turned up a few times. This chain's CDR3 is CASSFHRLYEQYF. CDR3 sequence (DNA): TGTGCCAGCAGTTTCCACAGGCTCTACGAGCAGTACTTC. This chain connects TRBV28 to TRBJ2-7, with D perhaps matching TRBD1 (5 bases). Germline CDR1 and CDR2: MDHEN and SYDVKM. This CDR3 region has 13 residues. The ends were cut back, 3 bases at V and 3 bases at J, with 9 bases in the middle.

The chain combines TRBV5-1 with TRBJ2-7; perhaps TRBD2 as D (5 bases). This CDR3 region has 15 residues. V was cut by 2 bases and J by 2 bases, with 14 bases left in between. Germline CDR1 SGHRS, CDR2 YFSETQ. The DNA of the CDR3 is TGCGCCAGCAGCTTCGAGGGATTGACACCCTACGAGCAGTACTTC. Protein product: CASSFEGLTPYEQYF.

The sample holds a few counts of this clone. This rearrangement joins TRBV2 to TRBJ2-6; no clear D. The CDR3 length is 14 residues. Germline lookup yields CDR1 SNHLY and CDR2 FYNNEI. Trimming stripped 5 bases from V and 0 bases from J, with 5 bases between. The CDR3 is CASSTRSGANVLTF. In DNA form, the CDR3 reads TGTGCCAGCAGTACACGCTCTGGGGCCAACGTCCTGACTTTC.

The V call is TRBV5-6, the J call TRBJ2-3; 15 bases map to TRBD2. The CDR3 runs 17 residues. Germline CDR1 SGHDT, CDR2 YYEEEE. With V trimmed by 3 bases and J by 1 base, 3 bases remained unmatched. CDR3 loop: CASSSGLAGGGTDTQYF. CDR3 in DNA: TGTGCCAGCAGCTCCGGACTAGCGGGGGGGGGCACAGATACGCAGTATTTT.

At least ten counts were recorded for this clone. The missing conserved phenylalanine or tryptophan at the end of this CDR3 makes a read error likely. Because the CDR3's place on the DNA is in doubt, the DNA is left out and the CDR3 is given as listed by TCRdb. The chain is built from TRBV28 and TRBJ1-4; the D call TRBD1 from the table was never checked on the DNA. The CDR3 spans 12 amino acids, including both terminal residues. Germline loops: CDR1 MDHEN, CDR2 SYDVKM. CDR3: CASSPIGGQPHT.

This clone appeared a single time. V and J are TRBV30 and TRBJ1-5; TRBD1 might be the D (6 bases). V was trimmed by 4 bases and J by 2 bases, leaving 15 bases between them. Germline V gene lookup returns CDR1 GTSNPN and CDR2 SVGIG (reference sequence). The CDR3 extends over 15 amino acids. Here the CDR3 reads CAWKEGHMGNQPQHF. CDR3 nucleotide sequence: TGTGCCTGGAAAGAGGGACATATGGGCAATCAGCCCCAGCATTTT. The full variable domain, completed using reference TRBV30 and TRBJ1-5, is SQTIHQWPATLVQPVGSPLSLECTVEGTSNPNLYWYRQAAGRGLQLLFYSVGIGQISSEVPQNLSASRPQDRQFILSSKKLLLSDSGFYLCAWKEGHMGNQPQHFGDGTRLSIL.

Only one count was recorded for this clone. CDR3: CASSLGQGVKTQYF. The CDR3 region has the DNA TGTGCCAGCAGCCTTGGACAGGGAGTGAAGACCCAGTACTTC. The V call is TRBV4-2, the J call TRBJ2-5; 8 bases fit TRBD1. CDR1 LGHNA and CDR2 YNFKEQ come from the germline V gene. The junction had 7 bases not matched to a gene; V was cut back by 4 bases and J by 6 bases. The CDR3 is 14 amino acids.

The chain links TRBV5-6 to TRBJ1-2; 7 bases align to TRBD1. CDR3 size: 16 residues. V dropped 3 bases and J dropped 5; count of bases not matched to a gene: 13. CDR1 is SGHDT and CDR2 is YYEEEE in the germline V gene. CDR3: CASSSLGTAREYGYTF. The CDR3 nucleotides read TGTGCCAGCAGCTCGCTCGGGACAGCTAGGGAATATGGCTACACCTTC.

This sequence joins TRBV19 and TRBJ2-4, with D possibly TRBD1 on 5 matching bases. Germline lookup yields CDR1 LNHDA and CDR2 SQIVND (reference sequence). Trimming removed 2 bases from V and 3 bases from J, with 8 bases in between. CDR3 length: 14 residues. DNA for the CDR3: TGTGCCAGTAGTATACAGGGCAGCAAAAACATTCAGTACTTC. It yields the protein CASSIQGSKNIQYF. Drawing the rest from reference TRBV19 and TRBJ2-4, the complete variable domain is DGGITQSPKYLFRKEGQNVTLSCEQNLNHDAMYWYRQDPGQGLRLIYYSQIVNDFQKGDIAEGYSVSREKKESFPLTVTSAQKNPTAFYLCASSIQGSKNIQYFGAGTRLSVL.

The rearrangement links TRBV27 to TRBJ1-5, with TRBD1 matching over 7 bases. The V gene's germline CDR1 is MNHEY and CDR2 SMNVEV (reference sequence). The CDR3 spans 14 residues. The V and J ends lost 4 bases and 0 bases, in that order; junction bases with no gene match: 0. The CDR3 sequence: CASSYRGSNQPQHF. The CDR3 nucleotides are TGTGCCAGCAGTTACAGGGGTAGCAATCAGCCCCAGCATTTT.

This clone has just a few counts. The gene calls are TRBV5-4 and TRBJ2-1; 7 nucleotides align to TRBD2. Germline V CDR1 and CDR2: SGHNT, YYREEE (reference sequence). V was pared by 4 bases and J by 2 bases, with 12 bases of the junction left unmatched. The CDR3 covers 17 residues. The CDR3 here is CASSRLRGGEAYNEQFF. In DNA, the CDR3 is TGTGCCAGCAGCCGACTAAGGGGAGGGGAAGCCTACAATGAGCAGTTCTTC.

The chain combines TRBV19 with TRBJ1-4; D is uncertain. The CDR3 spans 14 residues. V lost 3 bases and J lost 1, with 6 bases in between. From germline, CDR1 is LNHDA and CDR2 SQIVND (reference sequence). The CDR3 DNA reads TGTGCCAGTAGTATCGCCGGAACTAATGAAAAACTGTTTTTT. Residues: CASSIAGTNEKLFF. Full variable domain (outside the CDR3, taken from reference TRBV19 and TRBJ1-4): DGGITQSPKYLFRKEGQNVTLSCEQNLNHDAMYWYRQDPGQGLRLIYYSQIVNDFQKGDIAEGYSVSREKKESFPLTVTSAQKNPTAFYLCASSIAGTNEKLFFGSGTQLSVL.

This clone was recorded a few times. V gene TRBV2 combines with J gene TRBJ1-5; TRBD1 is a possible D gene (6 bases). Per the germline V gene, CDR1 is SNHLY and CDR2 is FYNNEI. V shed 5 bases and J shed 4 bases, with 12 bases lying between them. The CDR3 consists of 14 residues. CDR3 amino acids: CASSPQGVNQPQHF. CDR3 sequence (DNA): TGTGCCAGCAGTCCACAGGGTGTTAATCAGCCCCAGCATTTT.

This clone was counted a few times. The chain uses TRBV18 and TRBJ2-7; tentative D call: TRBD2 (5 bases). Germline V CDR1 and CDR2: KGHSH, LQKENI. This CDR3 is 15 amino acids long. V was trimmed by 1 base and J by 3 bases, leaving 13 bases between them. The CDR3 spells CASSPRSASHYEQYF. The DNA for the CDR3 is TGTGCCAGCTCACCACGGTCGGCTAGCCACTACGAGCAGTACTTC.

The chain couples TRBV19 to TRBJ1-5, with D perhaps matching TRBD1 (6 bases). The length of the CDR3 is 15 residues. Germline CDR1 LNHDA, CDR2 SQIVND (reference sequence). Deletions cut 5 bases from V and 6 bases from J, with 17 bases between. CDR3 residues: CASSVQGYLSQPQHF. DNA of the CDR3: TGTGCCAGTAGTGTCCAGGGGTATTTGAGTCAGCCCCAGCATTTT.

The gene calls are TRBV7-9 and TRBJ2-1, with D possibly TRBD1 on 5 matching bases. Germline CDR1 reads SEHNR; CDR2 reads FQNEAQ (reference sequence). This CDR3 has 12 residues. V lost 2 bases, J lost 8 bases, and 7 bases lay in between. CDR3 in DNA: TGTGCCAGCAGCTTATCAGGGTATGAGCAGTTCTTC. This gives the protein CASSLSGYEQFF. Variable domain in full (rest from reference TRBV7-9 and TRBJ2-1): DTGVSQNPRHKITKRGQNVTFRCDPISEHNRLYWYRQTLGQGPEFLTYFQNEAQLEKSRLLSDRFSAERPKGSFSTLEIQRTEQGDSAMYLCASSLSGYEQFFGPGTRLTVL.